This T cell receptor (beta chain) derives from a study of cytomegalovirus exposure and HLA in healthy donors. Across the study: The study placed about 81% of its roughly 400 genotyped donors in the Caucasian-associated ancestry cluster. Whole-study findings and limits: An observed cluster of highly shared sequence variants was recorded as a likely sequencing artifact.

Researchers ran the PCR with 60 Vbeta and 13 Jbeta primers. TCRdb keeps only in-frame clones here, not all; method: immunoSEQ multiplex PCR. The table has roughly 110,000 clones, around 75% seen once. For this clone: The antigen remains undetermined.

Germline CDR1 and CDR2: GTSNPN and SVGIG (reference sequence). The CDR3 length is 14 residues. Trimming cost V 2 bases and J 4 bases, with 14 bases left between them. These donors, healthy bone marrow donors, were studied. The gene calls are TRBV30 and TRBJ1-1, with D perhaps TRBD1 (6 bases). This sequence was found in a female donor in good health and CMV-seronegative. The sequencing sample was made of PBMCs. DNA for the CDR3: TGTGCCTGGAGTAGAACAGGGTCGGGCACTGAAGCTTTCTTT. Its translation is CAWSRTGSGTEAFF. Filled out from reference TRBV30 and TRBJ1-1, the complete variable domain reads SQTIHQWPATLVQPVGSPLSLECTVEGTSNPNLYWYRQAAGRGLQLLFYSVGIGQISSEVPQNLSASRPQDRQFILSSKKLLLSDSGFYLCAWSRTGSGTEAFFGQGTRLTVV.